The clone carrying this T cell receptor beta chain was found once. Its matching antigen is unknown. Healthy bone marrow donors made up the donors. This record comes from a study of cytomegalovirus exposure and HLA in healthy donors. Both 60 Vbeta primers and 13 Jbeta primers went into the PCR. Repertoires were generated with immunoSEQ multiplex PCR, while TCRdb's copy carries only in-frame clones and drops some. The data hold about 160,000 clones, with approximately 77% observed a single time. Study-wide points: High sensitivity and specificity were reportedly achieved when the classifier diagnosed cytomegalovirus status. Specificity of three CMV-associated chains for CMV antigens was verified in vitro.

The origin of this receptor is a female donor in good health and CMV-seronegative. Specimen: PBMCs.

The CDR3 bases are TGTGCCAGCAGCCAAGGGGGGACAGGGGCTCAGCCCCAGCATTTT. Translating it yields CASSQGGTGAQPQHF. J is TRBJ1-5 and V is TRBV16, with 10 bases aligning to TRBD1. Trimming took 2 bases from V and 6 from J; bases not matched to a gene: 4. Germline CDR1 and CDR2: KGHSY and FQNENV. This CDR3 contains 15 residues. Filled out from reference TRBV16 and TRBJ1-5, the complete variable domain reads GEEVAQTPKHLVRGEGQKAKLYCAPIKGHSYVFWYQQVLKNEFKFLISFQNENVFDETGMPKERFSAKCLPNSPCSLEIQATKLEDSAVYFCASSQGGTGAQPQHFGDGTRLSIL.